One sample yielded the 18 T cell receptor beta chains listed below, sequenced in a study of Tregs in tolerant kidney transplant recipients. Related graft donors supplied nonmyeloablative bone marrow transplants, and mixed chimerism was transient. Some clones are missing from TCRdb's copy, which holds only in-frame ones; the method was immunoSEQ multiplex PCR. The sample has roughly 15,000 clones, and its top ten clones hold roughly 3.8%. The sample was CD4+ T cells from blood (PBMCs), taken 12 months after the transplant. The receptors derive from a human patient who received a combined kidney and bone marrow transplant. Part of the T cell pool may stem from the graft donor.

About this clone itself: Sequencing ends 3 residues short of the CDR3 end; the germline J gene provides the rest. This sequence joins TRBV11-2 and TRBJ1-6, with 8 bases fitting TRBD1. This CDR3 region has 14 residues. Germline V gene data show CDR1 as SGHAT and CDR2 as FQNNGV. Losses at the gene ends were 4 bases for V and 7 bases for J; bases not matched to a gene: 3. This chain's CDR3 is CASSYTGGNSPLHF. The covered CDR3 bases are TGTGCCAGCAGCTACACAGGGGGAAATTCACCC.

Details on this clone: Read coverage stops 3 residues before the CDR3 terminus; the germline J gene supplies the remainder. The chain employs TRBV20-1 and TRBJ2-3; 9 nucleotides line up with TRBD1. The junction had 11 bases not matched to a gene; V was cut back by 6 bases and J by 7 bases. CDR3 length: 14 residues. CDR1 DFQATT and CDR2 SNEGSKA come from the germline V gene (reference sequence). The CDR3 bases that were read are TGCAGTGCGGCCCGGGACAGGGAGGAATATACG. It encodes CSAARDREEYT. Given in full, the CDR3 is CSAARDREEYTQYF.

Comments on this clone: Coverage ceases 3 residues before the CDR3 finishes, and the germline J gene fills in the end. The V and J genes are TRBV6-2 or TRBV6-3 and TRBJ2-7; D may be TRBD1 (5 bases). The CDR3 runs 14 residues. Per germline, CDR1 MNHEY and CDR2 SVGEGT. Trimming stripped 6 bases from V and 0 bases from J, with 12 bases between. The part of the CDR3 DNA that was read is TGTGCCAGCAGGCCTCTAGGGGTCTCCTACGAG. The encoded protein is CASRPLGVSYE. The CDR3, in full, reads CASRPLGVSYEQYF.

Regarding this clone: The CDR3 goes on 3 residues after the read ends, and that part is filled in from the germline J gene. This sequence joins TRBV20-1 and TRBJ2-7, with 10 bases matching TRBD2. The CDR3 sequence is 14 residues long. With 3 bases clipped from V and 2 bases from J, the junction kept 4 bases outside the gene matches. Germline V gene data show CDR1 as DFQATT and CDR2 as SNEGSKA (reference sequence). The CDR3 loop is CSARKAGGTYEQYF. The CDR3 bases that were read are TGCAGTGCTAGGAAAGCGGGAGGGACCTACGAG.

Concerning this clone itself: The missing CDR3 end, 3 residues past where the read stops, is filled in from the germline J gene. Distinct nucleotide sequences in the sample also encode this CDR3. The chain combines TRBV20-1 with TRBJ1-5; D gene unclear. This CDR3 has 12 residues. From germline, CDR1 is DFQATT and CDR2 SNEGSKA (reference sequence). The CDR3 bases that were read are TGCAGTGCTAGAGATCAAGGGCTCCCC. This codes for CSARDQGLP. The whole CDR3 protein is CSARDQGLPQHF.

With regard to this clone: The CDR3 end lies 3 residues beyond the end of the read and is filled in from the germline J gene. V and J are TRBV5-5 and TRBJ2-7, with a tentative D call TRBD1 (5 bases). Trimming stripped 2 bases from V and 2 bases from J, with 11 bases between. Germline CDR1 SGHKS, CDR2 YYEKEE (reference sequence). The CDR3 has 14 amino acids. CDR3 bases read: TGTGCCAGCAGCTTCCTAAAAGGGGCCTACGAG. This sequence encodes CASSFLKGAYE. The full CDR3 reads CASSFLKGAYEQYF.

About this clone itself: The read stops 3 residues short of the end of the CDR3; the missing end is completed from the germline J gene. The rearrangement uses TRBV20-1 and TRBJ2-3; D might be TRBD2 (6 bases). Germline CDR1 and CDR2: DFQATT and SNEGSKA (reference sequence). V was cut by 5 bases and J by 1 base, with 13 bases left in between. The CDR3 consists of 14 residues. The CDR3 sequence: CSADRDFGTDTQYF. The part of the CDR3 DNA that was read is TGCAGTGCTGACCGGGACTTTGGCACAGATACG.

The sequenced part of the CDR3 DNA is TGCAGTGCTAGGATGGACACCTCTAACTATGGC. Translation: CSARMDTSNYG. The whole CDR3 is CSARMDTSNYGYTF. The V call is TRBV20-1, the J call TRBJ1-2, with D maybe TRBD1 (5 bases). The DNA ends 3 residues before the CDR3 does, and the rest of the CDR3 is filled in from the germline J gene. V was shortened by 3 bases and J by 0 bases, with 11 bases between the two germline ends. Germline loops: CDR1 DFQATT, CDR2 SNEGSKA (reference sequence). This CDR3 has 14 residues.

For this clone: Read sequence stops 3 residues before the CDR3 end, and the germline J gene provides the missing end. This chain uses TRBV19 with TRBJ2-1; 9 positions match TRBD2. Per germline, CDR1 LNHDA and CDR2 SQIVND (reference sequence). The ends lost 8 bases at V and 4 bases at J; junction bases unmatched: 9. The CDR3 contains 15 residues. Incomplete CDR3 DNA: TGTGCCAGTGGAGGGACTAGCAGTTATTACAATGAG. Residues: CASGGTSSYYNE. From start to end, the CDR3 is CASGGTSSYYNEQFF.

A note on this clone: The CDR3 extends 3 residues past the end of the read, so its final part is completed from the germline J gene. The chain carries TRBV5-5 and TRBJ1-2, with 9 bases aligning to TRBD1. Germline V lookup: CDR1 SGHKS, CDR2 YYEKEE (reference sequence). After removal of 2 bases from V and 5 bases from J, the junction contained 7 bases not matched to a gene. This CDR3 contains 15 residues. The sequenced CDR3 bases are TGTGCCAGCAGCTTCGGGGGAGACAGGGGGTATGGC. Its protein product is CASSFGGDRGYG. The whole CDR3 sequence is CASSFGGDRGYGYTF.

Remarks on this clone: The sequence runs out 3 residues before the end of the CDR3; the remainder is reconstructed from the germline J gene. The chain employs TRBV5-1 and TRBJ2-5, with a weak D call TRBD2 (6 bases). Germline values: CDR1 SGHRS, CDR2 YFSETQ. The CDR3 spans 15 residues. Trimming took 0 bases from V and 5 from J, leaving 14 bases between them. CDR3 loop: CASSLAGVLAETQYF. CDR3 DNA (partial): TGCGCCAGCAGCTTGGCGGGGGTTTTAGCGGAGACC.

Partial CDR3 DNA: TGTGCCTGGAACCGGGTCGATTACGAG. Encoded protein: CAWNRVDYE. The whole CDR3 protein is CAWNRVDYEQYF. The V gene is TRBV30, the J gene TRBJ2-7, with D unclear. The CDR3 end falls 3 residues outside the read, so it is completed with the germline J gene. Between the trimmed V and J ends, which lost 4 bases and 4 bases, there was a span of 11 bases. The CDR3 has 12 residues. The germline V gene has CDR1 GTSNPN and CDR2 SVGIG (reference sequence).

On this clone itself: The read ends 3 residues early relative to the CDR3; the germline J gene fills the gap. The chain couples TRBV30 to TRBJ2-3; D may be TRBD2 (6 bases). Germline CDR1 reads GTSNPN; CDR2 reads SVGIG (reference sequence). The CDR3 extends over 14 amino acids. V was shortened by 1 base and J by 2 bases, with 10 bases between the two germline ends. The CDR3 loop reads CAWSDWGDTDTQYF. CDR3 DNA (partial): TGTGCCTGGAGTGACTGGGGGGACACAGATACG.

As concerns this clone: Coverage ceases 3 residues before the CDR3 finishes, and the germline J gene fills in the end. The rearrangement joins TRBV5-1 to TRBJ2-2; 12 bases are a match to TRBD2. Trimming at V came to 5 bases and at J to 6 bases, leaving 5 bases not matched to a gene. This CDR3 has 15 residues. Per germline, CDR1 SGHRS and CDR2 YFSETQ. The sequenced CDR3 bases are TGCGCCAGCAGGCCGACTAGCGGGAGTCCCGGGGAG. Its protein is CASRPTSGSPGE. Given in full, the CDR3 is CASRPTSGSPGELFF.

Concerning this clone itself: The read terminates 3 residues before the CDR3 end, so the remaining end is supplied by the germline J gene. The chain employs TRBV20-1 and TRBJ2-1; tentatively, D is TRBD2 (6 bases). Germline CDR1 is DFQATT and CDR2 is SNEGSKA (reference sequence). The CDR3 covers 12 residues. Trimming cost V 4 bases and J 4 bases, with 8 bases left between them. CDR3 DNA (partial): TGCAGTGCTAACGGGGGTTACAATGAG. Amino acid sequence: CSANGGYNE. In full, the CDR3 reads CSANGGYNEQFF.

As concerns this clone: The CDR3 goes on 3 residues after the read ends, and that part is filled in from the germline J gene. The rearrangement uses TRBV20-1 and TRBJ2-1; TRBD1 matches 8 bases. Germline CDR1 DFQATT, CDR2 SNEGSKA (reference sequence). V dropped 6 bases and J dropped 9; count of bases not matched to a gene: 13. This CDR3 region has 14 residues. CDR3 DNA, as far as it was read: TGCAGTGCCATAAGACAGGGGTATAGAGGTGAG. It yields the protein CSAIRQGYRGE. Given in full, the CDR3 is CSAIRQGYRGEQFF.

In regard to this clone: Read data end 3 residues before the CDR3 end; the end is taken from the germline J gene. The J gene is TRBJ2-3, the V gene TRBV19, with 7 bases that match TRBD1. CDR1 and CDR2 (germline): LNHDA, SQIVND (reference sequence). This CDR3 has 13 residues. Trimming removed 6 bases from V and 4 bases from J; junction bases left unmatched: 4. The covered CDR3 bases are TGTGCCAGTAGGACAGGGCAGTCAGATACG. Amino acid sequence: CASRTGQSDT. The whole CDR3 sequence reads CASRTGQSDTQYF.

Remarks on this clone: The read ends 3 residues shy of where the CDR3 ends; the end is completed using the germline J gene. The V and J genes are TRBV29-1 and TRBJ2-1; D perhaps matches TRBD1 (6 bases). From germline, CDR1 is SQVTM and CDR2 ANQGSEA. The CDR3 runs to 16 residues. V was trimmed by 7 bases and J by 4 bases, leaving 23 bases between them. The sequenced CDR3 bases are TGCAGCGCCCAAGGGGGTCAGGCTTTCTTTTACAATGAG. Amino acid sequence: CSAQGGQAFFYNE. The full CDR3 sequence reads CSAQGGQAFFYNEQFF.